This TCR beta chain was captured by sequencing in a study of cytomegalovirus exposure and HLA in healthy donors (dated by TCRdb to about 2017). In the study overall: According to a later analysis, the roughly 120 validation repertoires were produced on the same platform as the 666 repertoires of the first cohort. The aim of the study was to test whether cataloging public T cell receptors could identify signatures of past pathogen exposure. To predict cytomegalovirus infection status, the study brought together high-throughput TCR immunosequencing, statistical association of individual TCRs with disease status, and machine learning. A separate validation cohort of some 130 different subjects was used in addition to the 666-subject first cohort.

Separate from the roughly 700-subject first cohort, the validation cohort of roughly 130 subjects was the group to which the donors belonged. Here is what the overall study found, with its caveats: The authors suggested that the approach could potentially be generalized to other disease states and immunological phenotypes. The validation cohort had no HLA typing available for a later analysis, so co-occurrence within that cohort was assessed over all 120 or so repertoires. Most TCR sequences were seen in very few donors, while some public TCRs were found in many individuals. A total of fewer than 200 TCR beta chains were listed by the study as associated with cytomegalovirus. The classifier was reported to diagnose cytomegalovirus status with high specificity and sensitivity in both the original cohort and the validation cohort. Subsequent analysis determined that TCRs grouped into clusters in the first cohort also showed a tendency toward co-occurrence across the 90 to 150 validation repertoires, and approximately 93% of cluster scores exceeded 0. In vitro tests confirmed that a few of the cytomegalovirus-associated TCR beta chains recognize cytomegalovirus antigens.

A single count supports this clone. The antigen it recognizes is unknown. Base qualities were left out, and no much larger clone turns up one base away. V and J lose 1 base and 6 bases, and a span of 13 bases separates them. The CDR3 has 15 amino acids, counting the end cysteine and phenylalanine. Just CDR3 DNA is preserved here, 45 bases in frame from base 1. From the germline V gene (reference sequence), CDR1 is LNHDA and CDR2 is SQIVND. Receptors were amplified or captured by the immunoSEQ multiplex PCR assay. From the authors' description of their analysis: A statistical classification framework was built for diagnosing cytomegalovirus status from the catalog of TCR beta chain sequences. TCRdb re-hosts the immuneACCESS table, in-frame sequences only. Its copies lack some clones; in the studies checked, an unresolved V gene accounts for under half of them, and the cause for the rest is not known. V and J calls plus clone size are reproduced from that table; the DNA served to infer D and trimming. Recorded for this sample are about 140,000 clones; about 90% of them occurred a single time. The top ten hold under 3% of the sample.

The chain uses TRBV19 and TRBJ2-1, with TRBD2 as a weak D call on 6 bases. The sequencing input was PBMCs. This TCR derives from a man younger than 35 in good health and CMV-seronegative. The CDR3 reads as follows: CASSIGPSVGNEQFF. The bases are TGTGCCAGTAGTATAGGACCTAGCGTGGGCAATGAGCAGTTCTTC.